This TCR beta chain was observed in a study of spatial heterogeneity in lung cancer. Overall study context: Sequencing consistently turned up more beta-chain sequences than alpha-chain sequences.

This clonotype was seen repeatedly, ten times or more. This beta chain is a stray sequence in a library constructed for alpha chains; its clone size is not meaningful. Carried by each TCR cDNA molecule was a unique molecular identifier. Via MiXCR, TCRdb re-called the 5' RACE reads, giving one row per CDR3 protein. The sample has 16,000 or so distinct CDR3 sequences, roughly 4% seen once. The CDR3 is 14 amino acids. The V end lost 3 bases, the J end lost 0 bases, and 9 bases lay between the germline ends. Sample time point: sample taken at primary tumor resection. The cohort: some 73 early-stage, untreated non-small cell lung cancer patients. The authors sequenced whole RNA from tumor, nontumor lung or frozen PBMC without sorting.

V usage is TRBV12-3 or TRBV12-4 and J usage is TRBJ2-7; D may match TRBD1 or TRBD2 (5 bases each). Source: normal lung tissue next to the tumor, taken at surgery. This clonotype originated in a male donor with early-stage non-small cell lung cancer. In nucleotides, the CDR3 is TGTGCCAGCAGTTTGAGAGGGGACTCCTACGAGCAGTACTTC. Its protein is CASSLRGDSYEQYF.